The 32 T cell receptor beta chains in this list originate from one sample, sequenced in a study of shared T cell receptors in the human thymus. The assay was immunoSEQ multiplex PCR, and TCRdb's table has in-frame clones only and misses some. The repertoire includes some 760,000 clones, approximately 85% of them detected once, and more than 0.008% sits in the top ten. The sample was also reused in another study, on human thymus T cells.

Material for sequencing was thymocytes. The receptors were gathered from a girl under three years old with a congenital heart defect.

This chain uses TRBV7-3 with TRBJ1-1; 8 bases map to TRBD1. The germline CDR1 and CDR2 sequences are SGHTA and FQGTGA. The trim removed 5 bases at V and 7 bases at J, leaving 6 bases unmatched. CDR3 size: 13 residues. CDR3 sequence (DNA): TGTGCCAGCAGCCCTGACAGGGGCTTTGAAGCTTTCTTT. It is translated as CASSPDRGFEAFF.

CDR3 protein: CASSSRTGDTIPYNEQFF. The CDR3 coding sequence is TGCGCCAGCAGCTCCCGGACAGGTGACACGATTCCTTACAATGAGCAGTTCTTC. V usage is TRBV5-1 and J usage is TRBJ2-1; 7 bases align to TRBD1. V lost 3 bases, J lost 4 bases, and 16 bases stayed unmatched. CDR1 and CDR2 (germline): SGHRS, YFSETQ. The CDR3 contains 18 residues.

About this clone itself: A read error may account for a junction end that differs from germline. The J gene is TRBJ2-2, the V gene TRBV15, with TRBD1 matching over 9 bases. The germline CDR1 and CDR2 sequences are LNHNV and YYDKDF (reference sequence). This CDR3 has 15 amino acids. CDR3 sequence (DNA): TGTGCCACCAGCAATGGACAGGGGAACCCCGGGGAGCTGTTTTTT. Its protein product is CATSNGQGNPGELFF.

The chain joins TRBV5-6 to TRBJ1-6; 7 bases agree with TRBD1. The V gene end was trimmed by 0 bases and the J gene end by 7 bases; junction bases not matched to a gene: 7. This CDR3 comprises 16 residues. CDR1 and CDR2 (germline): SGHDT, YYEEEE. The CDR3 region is CASSLGVGQRNSPLHF. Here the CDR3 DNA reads TGTGCCAGCAGCTTGGGGGTGGGACAGCGGAATTCACCCCTCCACTTT.

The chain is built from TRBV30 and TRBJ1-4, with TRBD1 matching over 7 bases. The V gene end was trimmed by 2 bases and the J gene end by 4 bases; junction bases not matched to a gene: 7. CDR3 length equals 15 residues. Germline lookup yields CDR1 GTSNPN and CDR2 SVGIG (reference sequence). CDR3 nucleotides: TGTGCCTGGAGTTTGTTCGGACAGGTTAATGAAAAACTGTTTTTT. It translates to CAWSLFGQVNEKLFF. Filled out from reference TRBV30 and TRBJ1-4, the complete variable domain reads SQTIHQWPATLVQPVGSPLSLECTVEGTSNPNLYWYRQAAGRGLQLLFYSVGIGQISSEVPQNLSASRPQDRQFILSSKKLLLSDSGFYLCAWSLFGQVNEKLFFGSGTQLSVL.

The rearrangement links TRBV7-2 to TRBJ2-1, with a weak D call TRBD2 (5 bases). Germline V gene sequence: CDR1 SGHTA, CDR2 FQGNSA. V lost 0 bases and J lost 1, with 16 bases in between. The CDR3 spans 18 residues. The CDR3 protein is CASSLALRLGASYNEQFF. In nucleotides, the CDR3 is TGTGCCAGCAGCTTAGCGCTGAGATTGGGAGCTTCCTACAATGAGCAGTTCTTC.

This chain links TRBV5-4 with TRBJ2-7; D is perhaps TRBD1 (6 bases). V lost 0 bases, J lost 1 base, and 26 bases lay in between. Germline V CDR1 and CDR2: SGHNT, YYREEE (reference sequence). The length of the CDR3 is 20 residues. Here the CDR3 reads CASSLGGPGYKSQTSYEQYF. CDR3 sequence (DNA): TGTGCCAGCAGCTTGGGGGGGCCCGGGTACAAATCCCAAACATCCTACGAGCAGTACTTC.

DNA of the CDR3: TGTGCCAGCAGTTCGGGGGACGGAAGGGGGTACTTC. It translates to CASSSGDGRGYF. This rearrangement joins TRBV7-6 to TRBJ2-7; the D gene is possibly TRBD2 (6 bases). V lost 6 bases and J lost 12, with 18 bases in between. CDR1 and CDR2 from the germline V gene are SGHVS and FNYEAQ. CDR3 size: 12 residues.

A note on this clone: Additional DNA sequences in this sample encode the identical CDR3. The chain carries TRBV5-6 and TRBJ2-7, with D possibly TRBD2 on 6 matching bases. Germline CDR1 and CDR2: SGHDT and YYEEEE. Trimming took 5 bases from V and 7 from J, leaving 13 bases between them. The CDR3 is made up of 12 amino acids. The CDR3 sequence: CASRQLGGEQYF. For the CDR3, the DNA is TGTGCCAGCAGGCAACTCGGGGGAGAGCAGTACTTC. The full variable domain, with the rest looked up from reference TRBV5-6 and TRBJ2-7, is DAGVTQSPTHLIKTRGQQVTLRCSPKSGHDTVSWYQQALGQGPQFIFQYYEEEERQRGNFPDRFSGHQFPNYSSELNVNALLLGDSALYLCASRQLGGEQYFGPGTRLTVT.

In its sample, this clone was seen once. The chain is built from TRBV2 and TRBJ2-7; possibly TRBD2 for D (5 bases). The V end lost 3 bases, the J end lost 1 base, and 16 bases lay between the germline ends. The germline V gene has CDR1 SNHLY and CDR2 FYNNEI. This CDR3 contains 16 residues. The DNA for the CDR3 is TGTGCCAGCAGTGAGAGCGGCGAAGTGGGATCCTACGAGCAGTACTTC. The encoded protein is CASSESGEVGSYEQYF.

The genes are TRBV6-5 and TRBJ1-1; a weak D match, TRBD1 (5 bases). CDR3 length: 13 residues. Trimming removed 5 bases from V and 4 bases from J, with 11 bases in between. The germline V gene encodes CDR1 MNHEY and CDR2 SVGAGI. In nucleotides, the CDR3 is TGTGCCAGCAGTCCCGGGAGGGGCACTGAAGCTTTCTTT. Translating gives CASSPGRGTEAFF.

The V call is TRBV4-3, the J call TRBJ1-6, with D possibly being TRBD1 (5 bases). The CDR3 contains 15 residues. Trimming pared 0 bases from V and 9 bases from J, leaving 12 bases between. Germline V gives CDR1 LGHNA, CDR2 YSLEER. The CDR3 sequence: CASSQEAGMGSPLHF. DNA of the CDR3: TGCGCCAGCAGCCAAGAAGCAGGGATGGGTTCACCCCTCCACTTT.

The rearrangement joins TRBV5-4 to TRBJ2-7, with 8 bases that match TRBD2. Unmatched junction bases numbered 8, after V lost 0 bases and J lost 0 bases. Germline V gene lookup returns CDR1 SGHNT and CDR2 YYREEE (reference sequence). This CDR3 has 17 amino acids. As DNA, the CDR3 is TGTGCCAGCAGCTTGGTTCGGGGTAGCGGGGACTCCTACGAGCAGTACTTC. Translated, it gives CASSLVRGSGDSYEQYF.

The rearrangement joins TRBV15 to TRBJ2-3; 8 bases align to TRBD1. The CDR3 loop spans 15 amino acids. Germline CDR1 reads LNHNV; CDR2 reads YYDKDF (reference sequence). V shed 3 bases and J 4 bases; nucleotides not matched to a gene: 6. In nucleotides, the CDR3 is TGTGCCACCAGCAGTGCACAGGGGGGCGCAGATACGCAGTATTTT. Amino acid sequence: CATSSAQGGADTQYF.

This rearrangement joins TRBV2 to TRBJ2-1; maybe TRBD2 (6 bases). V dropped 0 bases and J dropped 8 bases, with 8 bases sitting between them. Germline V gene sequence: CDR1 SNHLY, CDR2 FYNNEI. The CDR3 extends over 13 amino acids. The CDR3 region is CASSEAGSYEQFF. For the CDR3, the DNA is TGTGCCAGCAGTGAAGCCGGGAGCTATGAGCAGTTCTTC.

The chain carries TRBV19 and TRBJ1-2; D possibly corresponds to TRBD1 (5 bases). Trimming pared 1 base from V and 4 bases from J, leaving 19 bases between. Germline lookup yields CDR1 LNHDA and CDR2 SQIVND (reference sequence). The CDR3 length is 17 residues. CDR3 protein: CASSIVGGLVSGYGYTF. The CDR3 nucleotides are TGTGCCAGTAGTATAGTGGGGGGTTTAGTGTCGGGCTATGGCTACACCTTC.

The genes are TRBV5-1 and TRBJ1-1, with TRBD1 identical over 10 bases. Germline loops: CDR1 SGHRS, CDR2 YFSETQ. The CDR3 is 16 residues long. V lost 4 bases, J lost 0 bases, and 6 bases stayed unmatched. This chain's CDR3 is CASSPGQGTMNTEAFF. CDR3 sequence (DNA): TGCGCCAGCAGCCCGGGACAGGGGACCATGAACACTGAAGCTTTCTTT.

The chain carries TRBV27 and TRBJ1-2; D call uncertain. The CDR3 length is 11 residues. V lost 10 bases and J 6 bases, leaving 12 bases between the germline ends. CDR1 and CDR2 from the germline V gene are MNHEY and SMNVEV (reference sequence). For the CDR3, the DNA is TGTGCCACCCTCGTCCGTAATGGCTACACCTTC. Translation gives CATLVRNGYTF.

The CDR3 loop is CASSPGGGYEKLFF. The CDR3 coding sequence is TGTGCCAGCAGCCCCGGGGGGGGCTATGAAAAACTGTTTTTT. The chain employs TRBV4-2 and TRBJ1-4, with D maybe TRBD1 (6 bases). CDR1 LGHNA and CDR2 YNFKEQ come from the germline V gene. The CDR3 spans 14 residues. V lost 4 bases, J lost 6 bases, and 12 bases lay in between.

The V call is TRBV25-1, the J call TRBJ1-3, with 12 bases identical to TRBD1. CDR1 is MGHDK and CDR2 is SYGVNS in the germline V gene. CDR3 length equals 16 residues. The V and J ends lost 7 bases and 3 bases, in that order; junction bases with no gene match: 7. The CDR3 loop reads CASTPGQGADGNTIYF. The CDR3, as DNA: TGTGCCAGCACCCCGGGACAGGGGGCGGATGGAAACACCATATATTTT.

CDR3 coding DNA: TGTGCCAGCAGGGGGACAGGGGGGGACACTGAAGCTTTCTTT. This encodes CASRGTGGDTEAFF. The rearrangement joins TRBV6-1 to TRBJ1-1; 11 bases line up with TRBD1. The CDR3 sequence is 14 residues long. J lost 3 bases, V lost 6 bases, and 3 bases had no gene match. From germline, CDR1 is MNHNS and CDR2 SASEGT.

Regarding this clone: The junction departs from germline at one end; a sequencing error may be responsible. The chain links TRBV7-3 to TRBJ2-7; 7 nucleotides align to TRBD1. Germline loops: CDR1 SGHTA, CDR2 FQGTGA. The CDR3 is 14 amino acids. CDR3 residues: CASSLYEGAYEQYF. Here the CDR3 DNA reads TGTGCCAGCAGCTTGTACGAGGGGGCCTATGAGCAGTACTTC.

The CDR3 sequence: CAVKASGGHTDTQYF. In DNA form, the CDR3 reads TGTGCCGTAAAGGCCAGCGGGGGCCACACAGATACGCAGTATTTT. The rearrangement uses TRBV11-2 and TRBJ2-3; 8 nucleotides line up with TRBD2. V lost 11 bases to trimming and J lost 2 bases; unmatched junction nucleotides: 12. The CDR3 is made up of 15 amino acids. CDR1 and CDR2 from the germline V gene are SGHAT and FQNNGV.

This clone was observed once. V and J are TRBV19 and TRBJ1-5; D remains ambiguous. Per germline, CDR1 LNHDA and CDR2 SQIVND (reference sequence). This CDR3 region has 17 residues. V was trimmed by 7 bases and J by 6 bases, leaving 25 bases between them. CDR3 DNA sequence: TGTGCCAGTACCCCGTACGGGTCTCCACTTCAAGGTCAGCCCCAGCATTTT. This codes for CASTPYGSPLQGQPQHF.

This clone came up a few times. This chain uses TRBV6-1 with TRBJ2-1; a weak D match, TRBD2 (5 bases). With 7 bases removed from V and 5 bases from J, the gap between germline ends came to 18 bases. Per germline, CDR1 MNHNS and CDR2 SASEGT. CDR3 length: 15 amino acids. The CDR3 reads CASTSSLVAHNEQFF. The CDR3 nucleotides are TGTGCCAGCACCTCATCACTAGTGGCCCACAATGAGCAGTTCTTC.

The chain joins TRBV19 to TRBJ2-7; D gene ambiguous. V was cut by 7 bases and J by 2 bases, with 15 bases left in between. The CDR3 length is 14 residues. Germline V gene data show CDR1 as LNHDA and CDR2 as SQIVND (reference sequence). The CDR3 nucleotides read TGTGCCAGTACCGCAGGTCAGATACCCTACGAGCAGTACTTC. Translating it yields CASTAGQIPYEQYF. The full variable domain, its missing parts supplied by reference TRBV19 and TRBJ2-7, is DGGITQSPKYLFRKEGQNVTLSCEQNLNHDAMYWYRQDPGQGLRLIYYSQIVNDFQKGDIAEGYSVSREKKESFPLTVTSAQKNPTAFYLCASTAGQIPYEQYFGPGTRLTVT.

This chain's CDR3 is CASSYVGAGARGKLFF. CDR3 nucleotides: TGTGCCAGCAGTTATGTCGGGGCAGGGGCGAGAGGAAAACTGTTTTTT. This chain connects TRBV6-5 to TRBJ1-4, with D tentatively TRBD1 (6 bases). Looked up from germline, CDR1 is MNHEY and CDR2 is SVGAGI. CDR3 length: 16 amino acids. Trimming shortened V by 3 bases and J by 10 bases, and 21 bases separated the two germline ends.

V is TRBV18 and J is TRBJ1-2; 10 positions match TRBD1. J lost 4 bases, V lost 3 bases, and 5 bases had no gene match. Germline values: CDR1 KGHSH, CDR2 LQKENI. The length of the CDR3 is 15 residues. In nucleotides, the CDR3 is TGTGCCAGCTCACCCAGACAGGGGGCATGCTATGGCTACACCTTC. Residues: CASSPRQGACYGYTF.

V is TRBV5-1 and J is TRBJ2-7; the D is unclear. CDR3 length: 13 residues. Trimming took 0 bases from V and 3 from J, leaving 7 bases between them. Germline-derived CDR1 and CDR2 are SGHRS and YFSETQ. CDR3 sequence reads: CASSLDSGYEQYF. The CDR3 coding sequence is TGCGCCAGCAGCTTGGACAGTGGCTACGAGCAGTACTTC. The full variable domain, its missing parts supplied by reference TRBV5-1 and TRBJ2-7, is KAGVTQTPRYLIKTRGQQVTLSCSPISGHRSVSWYQQTPGQGLQFLFEYFSETQRNKGNFPGRFSGRQFSNSRSEMNVSTLELGDSALYLCASSLDSGYEQYFGPGTRLTVT.

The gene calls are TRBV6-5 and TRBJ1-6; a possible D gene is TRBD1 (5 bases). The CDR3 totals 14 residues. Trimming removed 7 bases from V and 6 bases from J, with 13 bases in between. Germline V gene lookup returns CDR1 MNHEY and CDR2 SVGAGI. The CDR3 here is CASNPNQGNSPLHF. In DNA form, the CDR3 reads TGTGCCAGCAACCCAAACCAGGGTAATTCACCCCTCCACTTT.

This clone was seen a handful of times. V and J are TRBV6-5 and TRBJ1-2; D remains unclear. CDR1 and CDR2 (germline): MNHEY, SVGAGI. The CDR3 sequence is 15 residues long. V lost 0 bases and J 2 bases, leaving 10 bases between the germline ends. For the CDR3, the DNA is TGTGCCAGCAGTTACTCGAGTACGGGGAACTATGGCTACACCTTC. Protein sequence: CASSYSSTGNYGYTF.

The chain's CDR3 is CASRGQGANYGYTF. The CDR3 region has the DNA TGTGCCAGCAGGGGACAGGGGGCTAACTATGGCTACACCTTC. The chain is built from TRBV6-5 and TRBJ1-2, with 11 bases that match TRBD1. The V gene's germline CDR1 is MNHEY and CDR2 SVGAGI. V was clipped by 6 bases and J by 0 bases; unmatched bases: 0. CDR3 length: 14 amino acids.